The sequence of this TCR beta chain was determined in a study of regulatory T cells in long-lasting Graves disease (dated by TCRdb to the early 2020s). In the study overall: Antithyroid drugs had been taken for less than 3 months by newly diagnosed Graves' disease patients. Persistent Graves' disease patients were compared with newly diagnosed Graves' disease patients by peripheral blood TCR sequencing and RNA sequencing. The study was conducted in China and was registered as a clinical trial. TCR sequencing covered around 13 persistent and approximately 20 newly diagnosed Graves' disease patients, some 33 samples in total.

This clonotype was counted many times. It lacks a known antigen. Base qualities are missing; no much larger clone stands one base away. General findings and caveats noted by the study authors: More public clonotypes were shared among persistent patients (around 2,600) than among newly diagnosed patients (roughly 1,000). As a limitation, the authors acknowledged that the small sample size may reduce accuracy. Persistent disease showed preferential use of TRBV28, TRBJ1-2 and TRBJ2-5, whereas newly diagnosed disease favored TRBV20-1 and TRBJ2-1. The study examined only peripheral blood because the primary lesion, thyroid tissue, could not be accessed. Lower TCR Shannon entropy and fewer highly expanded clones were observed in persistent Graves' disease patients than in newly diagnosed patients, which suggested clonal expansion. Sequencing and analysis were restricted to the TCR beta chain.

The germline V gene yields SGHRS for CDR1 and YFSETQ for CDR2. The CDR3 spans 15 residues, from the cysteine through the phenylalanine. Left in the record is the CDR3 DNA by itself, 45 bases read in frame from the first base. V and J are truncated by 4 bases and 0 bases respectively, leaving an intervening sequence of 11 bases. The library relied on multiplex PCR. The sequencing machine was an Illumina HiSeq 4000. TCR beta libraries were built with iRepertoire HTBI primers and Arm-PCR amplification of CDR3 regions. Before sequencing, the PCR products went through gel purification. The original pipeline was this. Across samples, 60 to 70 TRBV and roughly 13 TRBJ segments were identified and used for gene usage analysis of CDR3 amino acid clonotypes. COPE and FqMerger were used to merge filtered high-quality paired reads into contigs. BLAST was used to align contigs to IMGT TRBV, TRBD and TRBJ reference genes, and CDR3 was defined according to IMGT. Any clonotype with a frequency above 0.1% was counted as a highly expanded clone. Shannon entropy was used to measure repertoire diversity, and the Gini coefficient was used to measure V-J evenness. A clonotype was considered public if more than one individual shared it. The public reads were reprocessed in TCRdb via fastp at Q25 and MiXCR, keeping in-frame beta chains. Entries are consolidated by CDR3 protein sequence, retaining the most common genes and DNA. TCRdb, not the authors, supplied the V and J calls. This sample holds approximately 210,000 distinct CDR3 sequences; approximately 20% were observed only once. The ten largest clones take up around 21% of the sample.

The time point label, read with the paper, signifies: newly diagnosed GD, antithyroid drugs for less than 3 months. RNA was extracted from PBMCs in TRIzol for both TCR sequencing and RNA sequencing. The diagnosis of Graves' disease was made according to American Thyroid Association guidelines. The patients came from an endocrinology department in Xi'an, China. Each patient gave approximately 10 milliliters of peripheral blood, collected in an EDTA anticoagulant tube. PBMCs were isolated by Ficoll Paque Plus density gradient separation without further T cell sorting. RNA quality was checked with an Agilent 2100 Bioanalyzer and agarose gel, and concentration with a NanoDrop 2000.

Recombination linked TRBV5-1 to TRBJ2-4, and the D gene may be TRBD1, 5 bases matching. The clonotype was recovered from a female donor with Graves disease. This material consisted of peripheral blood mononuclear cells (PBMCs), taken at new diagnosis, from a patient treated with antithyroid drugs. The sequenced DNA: TGCGCCAGCAGCCCGGACATCCTAGCCAAAAACATTCAGTACTTC. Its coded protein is CASSPDILAKNIQYF.